This TCR beta chain was sequenced for a study of shared clonotypes between healthy human individuals. The CDR3 consists of 14 residues. Germline V CDR1 and CDR2: MNHEY, SMNVEV (reference sequence). The V gene lost 5 bases and the J gene lost 6 bases, with 13 bases spanning the gap. Generated by immunoSEQ multiplex PCR, the TCRdb table keeps only in-frame clones and is missing some. Of roughly 320,000 clones in the sample, about nine tenths were seen once. This chain joins TRBV27 and TRBJ2-2, with D hard to call. Source material: memory CD8+ T cells sorted from blood. Subset noted: CD45RO+ cells pooled with CCR7-negative TemRA cells. The TCR originated in a man between 18 and 29 years old in good health. CDR3 coding DNA: TGTGCCAGCAGTGGTGGGGTGGTTGCCGGGGAGCTGTTTTTT. Translating gives CASSGGVVAGELFF.